This T cell receptor beta chain was identified in a study of regulatory T cells in long-lasting Graves disease. This CDR3 is 14 amino acids long. Looked up from germline, CDR1 is SGHRS and CDR2 is YFSETQ. Trimming pared 2 bases from V and 2 bases from J, leaving 11 bases between. With iRepertoire HTBI primers and Arm-PCR of CDR3 regions, TCR beta libraries were built. TCRdb itself ran the multiplex PCR reads through MiXCR, one entry per CDR3 protein. The sample contains 550,000 to 650,000 distinct CDR3 sequences, 15% to 20% of which appear only once. The time point: newly diagnosed GD, antithyroid drugs for less than 3 months. PBMCs provided the RNA from which the TCR library was made. Many counts were recorded for this clonotype. In addition, the sample was reused for a study of T cells in Graves' hyperthyroidism and ophthalmopathy.

This specimen was peripheral blood mononuclear cells (PBMCs), taken at new diagnosis, from a patient treated with antithyroid drugs. V and J are TRBV5-1 and TRBJ2-7; D is undetermined. The receptor was isolated from a man between 18 and 35 years old with Graves disease. The CDR3 reads CASSFGPLPYEQYF. In DNA, the CDR3 is TGCGCCAGCAGCTTTGGTCCGTTGCCCTACGAGCAGTACTTC.